Reported below is one T cell receptor beta chain. No antigen is known for it. This sample stems from a study of T cells after posttransplantation cyclophosphamide. Study results and caveats: TRB clonality was highly associated with recipient CMV seropositivity and reactivation. Skin or GI-infiltrating T cells shared few TRB sequences with blood.

Controls had myeloablative marrow grafts with methotrexate and calcineurin inhibitor, sampled at 1 year. The protocol was immunoSEQ multiplex PCR, while the TCRdb copy is restricted to in-frame clones and leaves out a portion. The sample shows approximately 12,000 clones, approximately 80% of them seen only once. The CDR3 loop spans 14 amino acids. The germline V gene has CDR1 LNHDA and CDR2 SQIVND (reference sequence). Trimming shortened V by 1 base and J by 4 bases, and 9 bases separated the two germline ends. The chain has TRBV19 and TRBJ2-3, with D possibly TRBD1 on 5 matching bases. The sample here was PBMCs, taken more than 350 days after allogeneic stem cell transplant with calcineurin inhibitor and methotrexate. This receptor was identified in a male patient between 25 and 40 years old who received an allogeneic stem cell transplant from an unrelated donor, was CMV-positive, and had acute GVHD only. The graft donor may account for some of the T cells. CDR3: CASSIAVGADTQYF. The CDR3 region has the DNA TGTGCCAGTAGTATAGCAGTAGGGGCAGATACGCAGTATTTT.